Described below is a single TCR beta chain sequence and its context. Repertoires were generated with immunoSEQ multiplex PCR, while TCRdb's copy carries only in-frame clones and drops some. The sample has more than 550,000 clones, about 89% seen once. CDR3 length equals 18 residues. V was clipped by 6 bases and J by 1 base, with 25 bases between them. Germline CDR1 MNHEY, CDR2 SMNVEV (reference sequence). The sample originates from a study of shared T cell receptors in the human thymus. In addition, the sample was reused for a study of human thymus T cells. That report notes: Each of the donors was a healthy Finnish infant who was undergoing open corrective cardiac surgery for congenital heart defects. Thymus was obtained from resections taken during corrective heart surgery. Repertoires sampled from thymus and blood appeared biased in V and J gene usage.

This chain links TRBV27 with TRBJ2-7, with a weak D call TRBD1 (6 bases). This clonotype originated in a boy under two years old with a congenital heart defect. The sample comprised thymocytes. For the CDR3, the DNA is TGTGCCAGCAGGAAGGGGGAGTCAACGTTTTTTCGGTCCTACGAGCAGTACTTC. Protein product: CASRKGESTFFRSYEQYF.